This T cell receptor (beta chain) was documented in a study of shared clonotypes between healthy human individuals. Study-wide background: There were three CD4 naive, three CD4 memory, two CD8 naive and one CD8 memory plates per donor.

A remark on this clone: Its antigen remains unidentified.

Study-level results: Donor scarcity curtailed the genetic and exposure-history diversity represented herein.

Trimming took 7 bases from V and 2 from J, leaving 14 bases between them. CDR3 length: 14 amino acids. CDR1 and CDR2 (germline): MNHEY, SVGAGI. The assay was immunoSEQ multiplex PCR, and TCRdb's table has in-frame clones only and misses some. The sample yields 2 million to 2.5 million clones, about 94% seen once. Healthy adults negative for HIV, lacking recent acute infections or vaccinations, served as donors. This TCR derives from a man between 18 and 35 years old in good health. The chain links TRBV6-5 to TRBJ2-5, with D possibly being TRBD1 (5 bases). Sequenced material: naive CD4+ T cells sorted from blood. Subset defined: CD45RA+ positively selected. CDR3 DNA: TGTGCCAGCACCGCGACGAGACAGCAAGAGACCCAGTACTTC. Protein sequence: CASTATRQQETQYF.